This T cell receptor beta chain was sequenced during a study of kidney transplant recipient with SARS-CoV-2 infection (dated by TCRdb to about 2021). What this sample's time point label stands for: pre-pandemic baseline sample and day 111 after first positive SARS-CoV-2 test. Taken from cysteine to phenylalanine, the CDR3 has 13 residues. Left in the record is the CDR3 DNA by itself, 39 bases read in frame from the first base. Trimming costs V 3 bases and J 1 base, and their ends lie 8 bases apart. The CDR1 and CDR2 encoded by the germline V gene (reference sequence) are GTSNPN and SVGIG. Instrument on record: Illumina MiSeq. Profiling of the peripheral T cell repertoire targeted human TCRbeta genes. As for the authors' bioinformatics: Beta-binomial modelling was applied to test for differential clonotype abundance so that variability over time was accounted for. Expanded clonotypes were screened against the ImmuneCODE reference database of SARS-CoV-2-associated TCRs and mapped to viral genome regions. Additional repertoire analyses examined TRBV gene usage, CDR3 length, CDR3 amino acid overlap between time points, distributions of clonotype abundance, and Jaccard similarity. The public reads were reanalyzed by TCRdb: fastp trimming at Q25, MiXCR alignment, in-frame beta chains only. Rows with one shared CDR3 protein collapse into an entry with the most common genes and DNA. TCRdb's processing, not the authors', yielded these V and J calls. Here the sample has fewer than 250,000 distinct CDR3 sequences; 29% occur a single time. The top ten hold 6% to 8.5% of the sample.

The sample holds a few counts of this clonotype. The clone's antigen remains unknown. The record has no base qualities; no much larger clone is one base away. The sequence is built from TRBV30 and TRBJ2-3, with the D gene call left open. This clonotype originated in a young adult male patient who had COVID-19 and was a kidney transplant recipient. Following a transplant, a fraction of the T cells may be traceable to the graft donor. The starting material was a blood sample, obtained at baseline and on roughly day 110 from a kidney transplant recipient. The bases are TGTGCCTGGAGCGGGTGGGGCACAGATACGCAGTATTTT. Translation gives CAWSGWGTDTQYF.